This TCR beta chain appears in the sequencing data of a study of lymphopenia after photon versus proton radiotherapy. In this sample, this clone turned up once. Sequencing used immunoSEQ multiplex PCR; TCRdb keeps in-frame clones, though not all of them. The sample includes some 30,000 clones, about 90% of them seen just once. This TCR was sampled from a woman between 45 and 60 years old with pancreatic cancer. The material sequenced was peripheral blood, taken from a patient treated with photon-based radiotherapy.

CDR3 sequence: CSVKGVPMNTEAFF. The CDR3 nucleotides read TGCAGCGTTAAGGGGGTCCCCATGAACACTGAAGCTTTCTTT. The V call is TRBV29-1, the J call TRBJ1-1; D possibly corresponds to TRBD1 (6 bases). Trimming removed 5 bases from V and 0 bases from J, with 13 bases in between. CDR3 size: 14 residues. Germline loops: CDR1 SQVTM, CDR2 ANQGSEA.